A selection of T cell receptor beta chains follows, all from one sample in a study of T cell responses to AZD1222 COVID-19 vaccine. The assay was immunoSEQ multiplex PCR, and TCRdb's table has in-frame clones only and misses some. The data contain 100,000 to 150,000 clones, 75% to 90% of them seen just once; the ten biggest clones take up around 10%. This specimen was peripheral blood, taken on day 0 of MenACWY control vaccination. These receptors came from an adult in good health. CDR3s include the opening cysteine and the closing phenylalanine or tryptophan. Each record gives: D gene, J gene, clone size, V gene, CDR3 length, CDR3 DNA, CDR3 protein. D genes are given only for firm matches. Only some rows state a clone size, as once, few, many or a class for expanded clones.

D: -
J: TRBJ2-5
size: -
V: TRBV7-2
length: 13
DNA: TGTGCCAGCAGCCACCAGGAAAAAGAGACCCAGTACTTC
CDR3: CASSHQEKETQYF

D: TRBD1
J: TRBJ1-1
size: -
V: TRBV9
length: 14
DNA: TGTGCCAGCAGCCCCCGACAGGGGAACACTGAAGCTTTCTTT
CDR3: CASSPRQGNTEAFF

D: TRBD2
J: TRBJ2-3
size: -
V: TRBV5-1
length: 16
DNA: TGCGCCAGCAGCTTGGTTTACGGGAGGGGCACAGATACGCAGTATTTT
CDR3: CASSLVYGRGTDTQYF

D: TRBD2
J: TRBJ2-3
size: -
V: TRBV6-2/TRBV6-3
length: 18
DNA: TGTGCCAGCAGTTCAGCGGGAGGGCCGATGAGAAGCACAGATACGCAGTATTTT
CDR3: CASSSAGGPMRSTDTQYF

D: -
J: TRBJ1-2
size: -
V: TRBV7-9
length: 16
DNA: TGTGCCAGCAGCAGAGCAACAGGCTCCCCTAACTATGGCTACACCTTC
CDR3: CASSRATGSPNYGYTF

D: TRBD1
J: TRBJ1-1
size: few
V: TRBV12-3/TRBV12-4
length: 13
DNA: TGTGCCAGCAACCGAGGGGGCAGGACTGAAGCTTTCTTT
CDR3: CASNRGGRTEAFF

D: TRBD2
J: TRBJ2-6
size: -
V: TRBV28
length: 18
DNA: TGTGCCAGCAGTCAACTAGCGGGGCCCTCCCCCGGGGCCAACGTCCTGACTTTC
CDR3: CASSQLAGPSPGANVLTF

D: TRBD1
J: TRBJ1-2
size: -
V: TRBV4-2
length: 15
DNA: TGTGCCAGCAGCCAACTTAACGACAGGGGACTCGGCTACACCTTC
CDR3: CASSQLNDRGLGYTF

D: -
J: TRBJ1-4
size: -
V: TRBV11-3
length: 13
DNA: TGTGCCAGCAGCTTAAATGAGGGGAGAAAACTGTTTTTT
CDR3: CASSLNEGRKLFF

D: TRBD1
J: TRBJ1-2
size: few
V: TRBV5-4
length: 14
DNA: TGTGCCAGCAGCCTCCAGACAGGGAGGGATGGCTACACCTTC
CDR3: CASSLQTGRDGYTF

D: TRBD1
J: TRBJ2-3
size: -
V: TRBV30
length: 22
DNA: TGTGCCTGGAGTGTAGGTAGGGTTTACGGAGGACCGACAGGGGCCGGCACAGATACGCAGTATTTT
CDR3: CAWSVGRVYGGPTGAGTDTQYF

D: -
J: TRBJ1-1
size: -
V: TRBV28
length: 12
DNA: TGTGCCAGCAGCCCAGAGAACACTGAAGCTTTCTTT
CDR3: CASSPENTEAFF

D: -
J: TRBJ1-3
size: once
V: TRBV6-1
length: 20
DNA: TGTGCCAGCAGTGAAGATTTCAGGGTAAGCCGCCGTAGCTCTGGAAACACCATATATTTT
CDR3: CASSEDFRVSRRSSGNTIYF

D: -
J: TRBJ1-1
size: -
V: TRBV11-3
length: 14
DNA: TGTGCCAGCAGCGTGACATCTGCTGGGACTGAAGCTTTCTTT
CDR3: CASSVTSAGTEAFF

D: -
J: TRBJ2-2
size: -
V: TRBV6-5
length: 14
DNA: TGTGCCACTGCCCCCCTGACGGGCACCGGGGAGCTGTTTTTT
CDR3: CATAPLTGTGELFF

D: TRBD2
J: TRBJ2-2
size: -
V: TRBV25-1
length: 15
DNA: TGTGCCAGCAGTTACGGGGGGGCACATTCCGGGGAGCTGTTTTTT
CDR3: CASSYGGAHSGELFF

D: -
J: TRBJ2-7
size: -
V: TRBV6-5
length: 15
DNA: TGTGCCAGCACCCAACCGGGCGTGAAAAGGGACGAGCAGTACTTC
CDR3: CASTQPGVKRDEQYF

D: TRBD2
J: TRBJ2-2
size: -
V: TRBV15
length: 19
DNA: TGTGCCACCAGCCAGCCGGGACTAGCGGGAGCCGAGGGTCCCGGGGAGCTGTTTTTT
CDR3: CATSQPGLAGAEGPGELFF

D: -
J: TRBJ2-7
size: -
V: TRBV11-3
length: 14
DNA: TGTGCCAGCAGCTTAGGGGGCCCGGGGTTGCAGCAGTACTTC
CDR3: CASSLGGPGLQQYF

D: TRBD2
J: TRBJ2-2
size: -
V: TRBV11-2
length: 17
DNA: TGTGCCAGCAGCAAAGGGACTAGCGGGGGGCGGGCCGGGGAGCTGTTTTTT
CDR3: CASSKGTSGGRAGELFF